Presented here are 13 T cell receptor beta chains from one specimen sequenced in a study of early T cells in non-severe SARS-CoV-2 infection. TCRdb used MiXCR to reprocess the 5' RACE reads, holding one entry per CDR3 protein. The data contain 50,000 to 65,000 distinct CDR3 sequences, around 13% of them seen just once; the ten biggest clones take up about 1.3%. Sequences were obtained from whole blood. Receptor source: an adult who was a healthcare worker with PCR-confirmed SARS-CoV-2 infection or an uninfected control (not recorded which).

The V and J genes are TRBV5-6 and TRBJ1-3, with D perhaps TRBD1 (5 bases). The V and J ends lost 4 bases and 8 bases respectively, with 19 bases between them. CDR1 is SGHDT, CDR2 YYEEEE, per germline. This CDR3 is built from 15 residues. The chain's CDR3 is CASSDGDRAGYTIYF. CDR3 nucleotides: TGTGCCAGCAGCGACGGGGACCGCGCGGGCTACACCATATATTTT.

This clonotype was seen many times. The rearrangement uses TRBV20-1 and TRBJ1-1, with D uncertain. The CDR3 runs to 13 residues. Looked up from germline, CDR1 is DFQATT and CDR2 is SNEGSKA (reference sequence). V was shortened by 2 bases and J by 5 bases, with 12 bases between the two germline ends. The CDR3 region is CSARRPGGTEAFF. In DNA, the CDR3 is TGCAGTGCTAGACGCCCAGGCGGGACTGAAGCTTTCTTT.

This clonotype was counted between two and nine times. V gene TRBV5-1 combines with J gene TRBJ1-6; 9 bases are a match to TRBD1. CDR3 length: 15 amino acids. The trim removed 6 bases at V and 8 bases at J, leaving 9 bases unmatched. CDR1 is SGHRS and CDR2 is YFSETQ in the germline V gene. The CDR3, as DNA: TGCGCCAGCAACACAGGGGGCCATGAGGATTCACCCCTCCACTTT. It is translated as CASNTGGHEDSPLHF.

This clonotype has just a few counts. As DNA, the CDR3 is TGTGCCAGCAGCCAGGTACTGACCGAGCAGTACTTC. Translated, it gives CASSQVLTEQYF. The chain employs TRBV11-2 and TRBJ2-7; D gene uncertain. Germline V CDR1 and CDR2: SGHAT, FQNNGV. The CDR3 runs 12 residues. V gave up 5 bases and J gave up 6 bases, with 11 bases separating them.

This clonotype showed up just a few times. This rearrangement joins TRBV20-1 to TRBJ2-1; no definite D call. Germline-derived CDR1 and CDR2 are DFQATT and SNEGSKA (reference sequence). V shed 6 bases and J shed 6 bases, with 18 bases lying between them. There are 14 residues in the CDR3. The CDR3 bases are TGCAGTGCCCCACGGCCTAGTAGTAGCAATGAGCAGTTCTTC. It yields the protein CSAPRPSSSNEQFF.

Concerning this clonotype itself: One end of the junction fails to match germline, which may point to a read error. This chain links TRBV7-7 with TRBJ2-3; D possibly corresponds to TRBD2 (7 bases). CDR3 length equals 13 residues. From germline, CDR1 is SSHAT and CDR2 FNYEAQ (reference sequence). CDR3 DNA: TGTGCTAGCAGCCTTCGTGGGGGGGCGACGCAGTATTTT. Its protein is CASSLRGGATQYF.

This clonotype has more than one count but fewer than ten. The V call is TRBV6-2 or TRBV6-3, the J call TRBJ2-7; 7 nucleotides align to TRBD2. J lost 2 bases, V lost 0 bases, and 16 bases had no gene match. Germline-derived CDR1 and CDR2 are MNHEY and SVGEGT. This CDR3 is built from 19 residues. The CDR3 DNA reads TGTGCCAGCAGTTACTCCACGGCGGGAGACAGCAGACGGCCCTACGAGCAGTACTTC. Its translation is CASSYSTAGDSRRPYEQYF.

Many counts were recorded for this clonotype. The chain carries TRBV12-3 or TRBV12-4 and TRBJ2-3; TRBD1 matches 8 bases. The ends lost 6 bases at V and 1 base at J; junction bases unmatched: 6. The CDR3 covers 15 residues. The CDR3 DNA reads TGTGCCAGCAGGCCTACAGGGGGAGGCACAGATACGCAGTATTTT. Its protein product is CASRPTGGGTDTQYF.

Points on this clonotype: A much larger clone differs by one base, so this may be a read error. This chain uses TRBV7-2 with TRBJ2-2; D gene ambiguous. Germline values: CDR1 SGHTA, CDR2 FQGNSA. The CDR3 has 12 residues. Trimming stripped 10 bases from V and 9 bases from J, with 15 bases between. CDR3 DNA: TGTGCCAACAGTCCGCTCCAGAGGGAGCTGTTTTTT. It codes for CANSPLQRELFF.

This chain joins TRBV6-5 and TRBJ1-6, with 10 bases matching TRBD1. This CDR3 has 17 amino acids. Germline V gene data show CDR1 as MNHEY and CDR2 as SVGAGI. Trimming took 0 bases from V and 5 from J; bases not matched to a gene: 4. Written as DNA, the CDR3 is TGTGCCAGCAGTTACTCTCGGACAGGGGGTAATAATTCACCCCTCCACTTT. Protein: CASSYSRTGGNNSPLHF.

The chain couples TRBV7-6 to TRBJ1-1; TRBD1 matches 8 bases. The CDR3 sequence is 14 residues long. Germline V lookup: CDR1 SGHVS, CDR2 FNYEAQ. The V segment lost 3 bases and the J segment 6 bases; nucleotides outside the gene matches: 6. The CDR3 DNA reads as TGTGCCAGCAGCTTCGGGCAGGGGGCCGCTGAAGCTTTCTTT. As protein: CASSFGQGAAEAFF.

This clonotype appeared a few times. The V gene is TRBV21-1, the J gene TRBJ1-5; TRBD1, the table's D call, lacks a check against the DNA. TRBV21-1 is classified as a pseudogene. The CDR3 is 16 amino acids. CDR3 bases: TGTGCCAGCAGCGCCTCGTTAGAGCAGGGAAACCAGCCCCAGCATTTT. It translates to CASSASLEQGNQPQHF.

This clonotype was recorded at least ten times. The CDR3 DNA reads as TGTGCCAGCAGCTTGGGCAGGGGCTCCAATCAGCCCCAGCATTTT. Amino acid sequence: CASSLGRGSNQPQHF. The chain combines TRBV7-2 with TRBJ1-5; a weak D match, TRBD1 (6 bases). Germline V lookup: CDR1 SGHTA, CDR2 FQGNSA. The CDR3 is made up of 15 amino acids. V dropped 3 bases and J dropped 3 bases, with 12 bases sitting between them. Full variable domain (remainder filled in from reference TRBV7-2 and TRBJ1-5): GAGVSQSPSNKVTEKGKDVELRCDPISGHTALYWYRQSLGQGLEFLIYFQGNSAPDKSGLPSDRFSAERTGGSVSTLTIQRTQQEDSAVYLCASSLGRGSNQPQHFGDGTRLSIL.